These 25 T cell receptor beta chains came from one sample sequenced in a study of T cell repertoires in cytomegalovirus infection. Their recognized antigens are unknown. TCRdb processed the reads anew with MiXCR; each CDR3 protein has one entry. Here the sample spans roughly 920,000 distinct CDR3 sequences, approximately 31% being singletons. The source was cultured CD8+ T cells from PBMCs, collected from culture after CMV antigen stimulation. All receptors come from a human donor in good health (CMV status not recorded). Some clones in this sample may be carry-over from other donors' samples.

This clonotype was seen repeatedly, ten times or more. This sequence joins TRBV2 and TRBJ2-7; D perhaps matches TRBD1 (7 bases). CDR3 length: 15 residues. V was trimmed by 7 bases and J by 7 bases, leaving 23 bases between them. CDR1 is SNHLY, CDR2 FYNNEI, per germline. The DNA of the CDR3 is TGTGCCAGCAAACCTCACATCCTCAGGGGGGAGGAGCAGTACTTC. Its translation: CASKPHILRGEEQYF. The full variable domain, completed using reference TRBV2 and TRBJ2-7, is EPEVTQTPSHQVTQMGQEVILRCVPISNHLYFYWYRQILGQKVEFLVSFYNNEISEKSEIFDDQFSVERPDGSNFTLKIRSTKLEDSAMYFCASKPHILRGEEQYFGPGTRLTVT.

The J gene is TRBJ2-7, the V gene TRBV6-5; 7 bases agree with TRBD2. The ends lost 7 bases at V and 0 bases at J; junction bases unmatched: 18. The CDR3 contains 18 residues. CDR1 and CDR2 from the germline V gene are MNHEY and SVGAGI. The CDR3 DNA reads TGTGCCAGCACCGTTTGGTGGGCTAGCGGCAAAACCTCCTACGAGCAGTACTTC. This translates into CASTVWWASGKTSYEQYF.

This clonotype was picked up many times. CDR3 nucleotides: TGTGCCAGCAACTACCGGGCGCTAGAGACCCAGTACTTC. Amino acid sequence: CASNYRALETQYF. The rearrangement links TRBV7-9 to TRBJ2-5; D not certain. Looked up from germline, CDR1 is SEHNR and CDR2 is FQNEAQ (reference sequence). The CDR3 sequence is 13 residues long. Trimming removed 7 bases from V and 4 bases from J, with 13 bases in between.

This chain's CDR3 is CSVAGMDRRSYNEQFF. The DNA of the CDR3 is TGCAGCGTTGCGGGGATGGACAGAAGATCCTACAATGAGCAGTTCTTC. This chain uses TRBV29-1 with TRBJ2-1; D may be TRBD1 (6 bases). The CDR3 length is 16 residues. The V end was cut by 4 bases, the J end by 1 base, with 17 bases between. From germline, CDR1 is SQVTM and CDR2 ANQGSEA.

The genes are TRBV6-5 and TRBJ2-5; perhaps TRBD1 as D (6 bases). The germline gives CDR1 MNHEY, CDR2 SVGAGI. This CDR3 region has 14 residues. V dropped 0 bases and J dropped 5 bases, with 10 bases sitting between them. The CDR3 sequence is CASSYSQGFETQYF. CDR3 nucleotides: TGTGCCAGCAGTTACTCGCAGGGGTTCGAGACCCAGTACTTC.

The chain recombines TRBV29-1 with TRBJ2-7; TRBD1 matches 8 bases. CDR3 length: 16 amino acids. V was clipped by 7 bases and J by 1 base; unmatched bases: 15. Germline CDR1 SQVTM, CDR2 ANQGSEA. CDR3 sequence (DNA): TGCAGCGAGACAGGGGCGCGGGGTATAGTTTCCTACGAGCAGTACGTC. It specifies CSETGARGIVSYEQYV.

About this clonotype: Possible read error: a much larger clone is one base away. The V and J genes are TRBV7-8 and TRBJ2-3, with D perhaps TRBD1 (6 bases). The germline CDR1 and CDR2 sequences are SGHVS and FQNEAQ. CDR3 size: 16 residues. The CDR3 coding sequence is TGTGCCAGCAACTTAGTACCAGGGGAGCGCACAGATACGCAGTATTTT. It codes for CASNLVPGERTDTQYF.

Notes on this clonotype: With a much larger clone just one base away, this may be a read error. V usage is TRBV7-2 and J usage is TRBJ2-1; 12 nucleotides line up with TRBD2. Germline V lookup: CDR1 SGHTA, CDR2 FQGNSA. The CDR3 runs 16 residues. V lost 4 bases to trimming and J lost 5 bases; unmatched junction nucleotides: 6. The CDR3 reads CASSSNGLAGNNEQFF. Written as DNA, the CDR3 is TGTGCCAGCAGCTCAAATGGACTAGCGGGGAACAATGAGCAGTTCTTC.

This clonotype was counted only a few times. The chain combines TRBV15 with TRBJ1-1, with 7 nucleotides matching TRBD1. The CDR3 contains 15 residues. In germline, CDR1 is LNHNV, CDR2 YYDKDF (reference sequence). V trimming: 0 bases; J trimming: 5 bases; junction bases outside the gene matches: 6. The CDR3 sequence: CATSRENRGETEAFF. For the CDR3, the DNA is TGTGCCACCAGCAGAGAAAACAGGGGAGAGACTGAAGCTTTCTTT.

This clonotype was counted only a few times. The chain uses TRBV6-2 or TRBV6-3 and TRBJ2-7; D is unclear. CDR3 length: 14 residues. Germline CDR1 reads MNHEY; CDR2 reads SVGEGT. Trimming removed 4 bases at V and 4 bases at J, with 14 bases between. The CDR3 region has the DNA TGTGCCAGCAGTTCCTCCCTCGACACTTACGAGCAGTACTTC. Translation gives CASSSSLDTYEQYF.

The J gene is TRBJ1-1, the V gene TRBV12-5; D remains ambiguous. CDR3 length equals 14 residues. V was clipped by 6 bases and J by 5 bases, with 16 bases between them. The germline V gene has CDR1 LGHNT and CDR2 FRNRAP. The CDR3 here is CASGYGVGRTEAFF. CDR3 in DNA: TGTGCTAGTGGCTATGGGGTCGGGAGAACTGAAGCTTTCTTT. Based on the CDR3 plus reference TRBV12-5 and TRBJ1-1, the full variable domain is DARVTQTPRHKVTEMGQEVTMRCQPILGHNTVFWYRQTMMQGLELLAYFRNRAPLDDSGMPKDRFSAEMPDATLATLKIQPSEPRDSAVYFCASGYGVGRTEAFFGQGTRLTVV.

The genes are TRBV27 and TRBJ2-1; the D call may be TRBD1 or TRBD2 (5 bases each). This CDR3 spans 14 amino acids. V lost 5 bases and J lost 11, with 19 bases in between. Germline V CDR1 and CDR2: MNHEY, SMNVEV (reference sequence). CDR3 in amino acids: CASSSRGTWDKQFF. Here the CDR3 DNA reads TGTGCCAGCAGTAGTCGAGGGACCTGGGATAAGCAGTTCTTC.

The chain recombines TRBV24-1 with TRBJ2-2; D ambiguous. Germline V gives CDR1 KGHDR, CDR2 SFDVKD. V dropped 3 bases and J dropped 4 bases, with 2 bases sitting between them. This CDR3 is 12 amino acids long. The CDR3 region is CATSDVTGELFF. For the CDR3, the DNA is TGTGCCACCAGTGATGTCACCGGGGAGCTGTTTTTT.

This chain uses TRBV12-3 or TRBV12-4 with TRBJ2-6; D not certain. Trimming took off 7 bases at V and 4 bases at J, with 5 bases between the two ends. The CDR3 consists of 12 residues. The CDR3 DNA is TGTGCCAGCACCGACGGGGCCAACGTCCTGACTTTC. It encodes CASTDGANVLTF.

This clonotype was counted ten times or more. This chain uses TRBV7-6 with TRBJ2-1, with 9 bases matching TRBD2. V gave up 5 bases and J gave up 3 bases; unmatched junction bases: 11. CDR3 size: 17 residues. From germline, CDR1 is SGHVS and CDR2 FNYEAQ. CDR3 amino acids: CASSLRPSGTSYNEQFF. CDR3 nucleotide sequence: TGTGCCAGCAGCCTAAGGCCTAGCGGGACCAGCTACAATGAGCAGTTCTTC.

This clonotype appeared many times. The rearrangement uses TRBV7-2 and TRBJ2-2; TRBD1 might be the D (8 bases). The CDR3 spans 16 residues. Trimming removed 5 bases at V and 8 bases at J, with 21 bases between. Germline V lookup: CDR1 SGHTA, CDR2 FQGNSA. The CDR3 loop is CASSPGGQAGYGELFF. The CDR3 DNA is TGTGCCAGCAGCCCAGGGGGCCAAGCGGGGTATGGGGAGCTGTTTTTT.

The chain has TRBV7-4 and TRBJ2-2; perhaps TRBD2 as D (6 bases). Trimming pared 4 bases from V and 2 bases from J, leaving 11 bases between. CDR3 length: 15 amino acids. CDR1 is SGHVT, CDR2 SQSDAQ, per germline. Written as DNA, the CDR3 is TGTGCCAGCAGCTCGGGGGATCTCAACACCGGGGAGCTGTTTTTT. Protein: CASSSGDLNTGELFF.

V gene TRBV6-2 or TRBV6-3 combines with J gene TRBJ2-7, with 8 nucleotides matching TRBD1. Trimming took 8 bases from V and 4 from J; bases not matched to a gene: 10. The CDR3 loop spans 14 amino acids. CDR1 MNHEY and CDR2 SVGEGT come from the germline V gene. The CDR3 coding sequence is TGTGCCAGCGGAAGGACAGGGCAGTTTTACGAGCAGTACGTC. It is translated as CASGRTGQFYEQYV.

This chain connects TRBV9 to TRBJ2-2; D possibly matches TRBD1 or TRBD2 (5 bases each). V lost 0 bases and J 2 bases, leaving 11 bases between the germline ends. The CDR3 has 16 amino acids. CDR1 SGDLS and CDR2 YYNGEE come from the germline V gene. CDR3 sequence (DNA): TGTGCCAGCAGCGTAGTGGCAGGGAGCAACACCGGGGAGCTGTTTTTT. Translating it yields CASSVVAGSNTGELFF. Together with reference TRBV9 and TRBJ2-2, the CDR3 gives the full variable domain: DSGVTQTPKHLITATGQRVTLRCSPRSGDLSVYWYQQSLDQGLQFLIQYYNGEERAKGNILERFSAQQFPDLHSELNLSSLELGDSALYFCASSVVAGSNTGELFFGEGSRLTVL.

V gene TRBV12-3 or TRBV12-4 combines with J gene TRBJ2-7, with D tentatively TRBD1 or TRBD2 (6 bases each). V shed 0 bases and J shed 3 bases, with 15 bases lying between them. There are 16 residues in the CDR3. The DNA of the CDR3 is TGTGCCAGCAGTTTAGCGGTTGGACAGACTAGCTACGAGCAGTACTTC. This translates into CASSLAVGQTSYEQYF.

This clonotype was counted between two and nine times. The rearrangement links TRBV5-1 to TRBJ2-3; 14 positions match TRBD2. The germline gives CDR1 SGHRS, CDR2 YFSETQ. Trimming at V came to 5 bases and at J to 6 bases, leaving 14 bases not matched to a gene. The length of the CDR3 is 18 residues. The CDR3 coding sequence is TGCGCCAGCAGTGATGGGACTAGCGGGGGAACCTACCAGGATACGCAGTATTTT. Translation: CASSDGTSGGTYQDTQYF.

V gene TRBV5-4 combines with J gene TRBJ1-2, with unresolved D. Germline V CDR1 and CDR2: SGHNT, YYREEE (reference sequence). The ends were cut back, 4 bases at V and 0 bases at J, with 22 bases in the middle. The CDR3 spans 18 residues. The CDR3 protein is CASSALGPGETTNYGYTF. The CDR3 nucleotides are TGTGCCAGCAGCGCGCTAGGCCCAGGCGAGACTACTAACTATGGCTACACCTTC.

V is TRBV7-4 and J is TRBJ2-5, with D possibly being TRBD2 (5 bases). This CDR3 has 14 residues. Per germline, CDR1 SGHVT and CDR2 SQSDAQ. With 8 bases removed from V and 3 bases from J, the gap between germline ends came to 16 bases. CDR3 coding DNA: TGTGCCAGCTCAACCTGGGAGTCCGAAGAGACCCAGTACTTC. Protein sequence: CASSTWESEETQYF.

This chain uses TRBV7-8 with TRBJ1-2; D call uncertain. Trimming cost V 4 bases and J 7 bases, with 10 bases left between them. Germline V CDR1 and CDR2: SGHVS, FQNEAQ. The CDR3 runs to 12 residues. The CDR3 reads CASSSPTGGYTF. The CDR3, as DNA: TGTGCCAGCAGCTCGCCCACCGGTGGCTACACCTTC.

This clonotype showed up just a few times. V gene TRBV18 combines with J gene TRBJ1-4, with a tentative D call TRBD1 (5 bases). The V gene's germline CDR1 is KGHSH and CDR2 LQKENI. Trimming removed 3 bases from V and 0 bases from J, with 26 bases in between. The CDR3 is 21 amino acids. The CDR3 coding sequence is TGTGCCAGCTCACCTTTAGGGGTTAACAGGATGTCTGCTGCAACTAATGAAAAACTGTTTTTT. Protein product: CASSPLGVNRMSAATNEKLFF.